This T cell receptor (beta chain) was obtained from a study of CD8+ T cells in alopecia areata. Study context: Tofacitinib was taken orally by treated patients, and the dose was 5 to 10 mg twice daily. Findings and limits, study-wide: Higher clonality and more expanded CD8+ clones appeared in lesional than normal scalp.

Specified treatment: oral pan-JAK inhibitor, 5-10 mg twice daily. This CDR3 region has 14 residues. V lost 2 bases, J lost 1 base, and 9 bases lay in between. Germline lookup yields CDR1 MNHEY and CDR2 SMNVEV (reference sequence). Extraction of RNA preceded its reverse transcription into cDNA, which served as the sequencing template. Generated by immunoSEQ multiplex PCR, the TCRdb table keeps only in-frame clones and is missing some. The table records some 200,000 clones, 58% of them present only once. For this clone: No antigen is known for it.

Specimen: CD4+ T cells sorted from blood, collected at week 24, from a patient treated with tofacitinib. V gene TRBV27 combines with J gene TRBJ2-7; D is possibly TRBD1 (5 bases). The TCR was taken from a human donor with alopecia areata. The CDR3 bases are TGTGCCAGCAGTTTAGACGCAGGGTCCTACGAGCAGTACTTC. It is translated as CASSLDAGSYEQYF.